Sequencing of this T cell receptor beta chain was carried out in a study of siplizumab effects on memory and regulatory T cells. The study's findings and limits: Siplizumab significantly lowered the alloreactive sequences that could be traced to unstimulated CD4+ memory cells.

Comments on this clone: Its specificity is not known.

Produced via immunoSEQ multiplex PCR; TCRdb's table is partial and in-frame only. Counted here are 95,000 to 100,000 clones, around 90% occurring once; the ten biggest clones make up around 12%. The TCR originated in a human donor in good health. Sequencing used non-Treg CD4+ T cells sorted from blood.

The CDR3: CASSRTGTSSYEQYF. CDR3 DNA: TGTGCCAGCAGTCGAACCGGGACTAGCTCCTACGAGCAGTACTTC. The chain uses TRBV6-1 and TRBJ2-7, with 8 bases that match TRBD2. Trimming removed 5 bases from V and 0 bases from J; junction bases left unmatched: 6. The germline V gene encodes CDR1 MNHNS and CDR2 SASEGT. This CDR3 region has 15 residues.